This T cell receptor beta chain was recovered during a study of blood T cell repertoires in COVID-19. In the study overall: The samples span acute and convalescent COVID-19 from the United States, Italy and Spain.

Original data processing: How many nucleated cells were present was estimated from reference gene primer amplification. Produced via immunoSEQ multiplex PCR; TCRdb's table is partial and in-frame only. V and J calls and clone size follow that table, whereas D and trimming were derived from the DNA. Of about half a million clones listed, around 85% are singletons. Which cohort a participant joined came from the clinical history participants gave. The study counted Cohort 3 donors as recovered given two negative PCRs, clearance, or symptom resolution. The CDR3 contains 15 residues. Trimming removed 1 base at V and 6 bases at J, with 13 bases between. Per germline, CDR1 SGHTA and CDR2 FQGNSA.

The genes are TRBV7-2 and TRBJ1-5, with a possible D match to TRBD1 (6 bases). The source of this sequence is a woman in her fifties or sixties who had recovered from COVID-19. Material: PBMCs or T cells enriched from blood (not recorded which). The CDR3 reads CASSLVSQGTQPQHF. As DNA, the CDR3 is TGTGCCAGCAGCTTAGTTTCACAGGGAACTCAGCCCCAGCATTTT.